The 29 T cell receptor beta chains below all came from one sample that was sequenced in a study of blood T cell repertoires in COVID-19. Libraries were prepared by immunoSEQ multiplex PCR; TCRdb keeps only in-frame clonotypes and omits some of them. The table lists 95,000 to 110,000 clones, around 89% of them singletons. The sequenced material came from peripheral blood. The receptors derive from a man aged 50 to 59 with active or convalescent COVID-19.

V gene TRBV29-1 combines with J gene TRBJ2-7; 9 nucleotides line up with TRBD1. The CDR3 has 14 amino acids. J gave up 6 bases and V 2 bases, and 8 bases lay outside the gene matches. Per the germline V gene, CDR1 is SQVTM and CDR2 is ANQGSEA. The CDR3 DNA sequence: TGCAGCGTTGAAACGACAGGGGGTCTGGGCGAGCAGTACTTC. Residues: CSVETTGGLGEQYF.

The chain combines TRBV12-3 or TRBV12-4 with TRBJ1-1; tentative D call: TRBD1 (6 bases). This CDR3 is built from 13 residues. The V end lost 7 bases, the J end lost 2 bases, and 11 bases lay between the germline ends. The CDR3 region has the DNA TGTGCCAGCACTATACAGGGAAACACTGAAGCTTTCTTT. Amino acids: CASTIQGNTEAFF.

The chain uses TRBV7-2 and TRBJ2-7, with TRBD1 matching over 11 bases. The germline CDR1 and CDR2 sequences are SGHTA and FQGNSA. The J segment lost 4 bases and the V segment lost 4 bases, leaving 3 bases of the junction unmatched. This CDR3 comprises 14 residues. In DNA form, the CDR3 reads TGTGCCAGCAGCTCTGGACAGGGGGCTTACGAGCAGTACTTC. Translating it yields CASSSGQGAYEQYF.

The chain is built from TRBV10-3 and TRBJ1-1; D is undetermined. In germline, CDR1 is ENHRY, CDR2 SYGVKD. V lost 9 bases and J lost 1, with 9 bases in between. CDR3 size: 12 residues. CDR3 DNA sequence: TGTGCCATTAAGAGCTCGAACACTGAAGCTTTCTTT. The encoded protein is CAIKSSNTEAFF.

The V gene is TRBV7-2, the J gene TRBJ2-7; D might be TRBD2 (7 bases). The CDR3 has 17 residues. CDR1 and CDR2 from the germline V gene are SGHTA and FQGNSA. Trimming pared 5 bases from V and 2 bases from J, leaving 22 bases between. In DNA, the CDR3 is TGTGCCAGCAGCGTCCGTGGGGGGGGGCGCGGCCCCTACGAGCAGTACTTC. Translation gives CASSVRGGGRGPYEQYF.

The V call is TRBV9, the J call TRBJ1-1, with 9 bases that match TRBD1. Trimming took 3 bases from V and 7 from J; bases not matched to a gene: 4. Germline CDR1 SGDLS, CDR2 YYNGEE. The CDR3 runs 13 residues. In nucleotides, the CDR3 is TGTGCCAGCAGCGCCTCGGGACAGGGTGAAGCTTTCTTT. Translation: CASSASGQGEAFF.

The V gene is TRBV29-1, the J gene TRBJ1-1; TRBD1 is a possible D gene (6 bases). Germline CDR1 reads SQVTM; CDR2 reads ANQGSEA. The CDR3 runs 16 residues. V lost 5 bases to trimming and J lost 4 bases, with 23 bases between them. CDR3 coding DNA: TGCAGCGTTTTTATAGGAGCGCCAGGGGTTGGCACTGAAGCTTTCTTT. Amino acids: CSVFIGAPGVGTEAFF. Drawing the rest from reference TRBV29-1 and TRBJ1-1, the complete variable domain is SAVISQKPSRDICQRGTSLTIQCQVDSQVTMMFWYRQQPGQSLTLIATANQGSEATYESGFVIDKFPISRPNLTFSTLTVSNMSPEDSSIYLCSVFIGAPGVGTEAFFGQGTRLTVV.

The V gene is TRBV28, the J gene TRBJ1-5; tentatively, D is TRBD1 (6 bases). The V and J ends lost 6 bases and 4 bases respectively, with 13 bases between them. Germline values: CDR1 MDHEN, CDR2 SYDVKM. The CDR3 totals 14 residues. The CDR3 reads CASRVGTPNQPQHF. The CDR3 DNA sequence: TGTGCCAGCAGGGTAGGGACACCTAATCAGCCCCAGCATTTT.

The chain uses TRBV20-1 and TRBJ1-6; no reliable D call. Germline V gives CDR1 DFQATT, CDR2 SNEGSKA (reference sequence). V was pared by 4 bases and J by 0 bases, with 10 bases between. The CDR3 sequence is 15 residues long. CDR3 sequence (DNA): TGCAGTGCTATTGATTCGAGCTCCTATAATTCACCCCTCCACTTT. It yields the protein CSAIDSSSYNSPLHF.

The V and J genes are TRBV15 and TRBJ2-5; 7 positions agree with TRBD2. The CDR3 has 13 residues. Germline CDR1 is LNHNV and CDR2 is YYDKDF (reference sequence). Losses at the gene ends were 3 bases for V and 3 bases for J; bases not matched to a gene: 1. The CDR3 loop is CATSRGGEETQYF. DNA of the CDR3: TGTGCCACCAGCAGGGGAGGGGAAGAGACCCAGTACTTC.

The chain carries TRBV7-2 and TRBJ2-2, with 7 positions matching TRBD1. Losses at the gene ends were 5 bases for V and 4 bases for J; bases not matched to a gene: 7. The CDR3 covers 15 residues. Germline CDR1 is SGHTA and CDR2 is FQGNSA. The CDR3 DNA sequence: TGTGCCAGCAGCCTGAGGGACAGCTTCACCGGGGAGCTGTTTTTT. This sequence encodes CASSLRDSFTGELFF.

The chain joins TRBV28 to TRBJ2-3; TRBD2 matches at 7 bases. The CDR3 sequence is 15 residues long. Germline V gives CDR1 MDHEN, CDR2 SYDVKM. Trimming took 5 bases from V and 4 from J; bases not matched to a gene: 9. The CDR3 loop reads CASSDSGGGADTQYF. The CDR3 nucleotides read TGTGCCAGCAGTGATTCGGGAGGTGGGGCAGATACGCAGTATTTT.

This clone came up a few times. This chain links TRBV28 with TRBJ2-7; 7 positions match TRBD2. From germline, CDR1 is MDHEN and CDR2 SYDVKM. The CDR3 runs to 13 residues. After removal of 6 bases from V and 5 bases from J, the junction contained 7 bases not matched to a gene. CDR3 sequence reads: CASRTGGLDEQYF. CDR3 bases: TGTGCCAGCAGAACCGGGGGGTTGGACGAGCAGTACTTC.

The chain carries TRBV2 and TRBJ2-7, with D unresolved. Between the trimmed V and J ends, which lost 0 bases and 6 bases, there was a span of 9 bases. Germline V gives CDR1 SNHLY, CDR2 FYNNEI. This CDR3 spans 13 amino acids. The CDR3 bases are TGTGCCAGCAGTGAAGCGCAGGTTGGCGAGCAGTACTTC. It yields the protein CASSEAQVGEQYF.

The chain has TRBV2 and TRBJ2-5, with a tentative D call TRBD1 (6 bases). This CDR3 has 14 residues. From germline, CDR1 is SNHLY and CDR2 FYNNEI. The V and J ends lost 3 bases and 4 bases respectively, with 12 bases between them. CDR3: CASSDVRTAETQYF. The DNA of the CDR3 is TGTGCCAGCAGTGACGTGCGGACAGCAGAGACCCAGTACTTC.

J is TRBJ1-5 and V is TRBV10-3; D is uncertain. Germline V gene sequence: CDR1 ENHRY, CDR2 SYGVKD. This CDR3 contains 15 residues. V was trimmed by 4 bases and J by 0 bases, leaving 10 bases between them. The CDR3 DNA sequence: TGTGCCATCAGTGCAGGTTCCGTTAGCAATCAGCCCCAGCATTTT. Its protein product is CAISAGSVSNQPQHF.

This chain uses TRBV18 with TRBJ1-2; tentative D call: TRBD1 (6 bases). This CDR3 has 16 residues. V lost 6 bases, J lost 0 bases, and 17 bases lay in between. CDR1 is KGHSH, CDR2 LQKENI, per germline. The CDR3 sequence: CASSGTPKGSNYGYTF. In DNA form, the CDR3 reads TGTGCCAGCTCCGGGACACCGAAAGGGTCTAACTATGGCTACACCTTC.

DNA for the CDR3: TGTGCCAGCAGTTACGGAGGGGGCAATCAGCCCCAGCATTTT. Amino acid sequence: CASSYGGGNQPQHF. The rearrangement uses TRBV6-2 or TRBV6-3 and TRBJ1-5, with D maybe TRBD1 (5 bases). Trimming removed 2 bases from V and 2 bases from J, with 7 bases in between. This CDR3 region has 14 residues. Germline V gene sequence: CDR1 MNHEY, CDR2 SVGEGT.

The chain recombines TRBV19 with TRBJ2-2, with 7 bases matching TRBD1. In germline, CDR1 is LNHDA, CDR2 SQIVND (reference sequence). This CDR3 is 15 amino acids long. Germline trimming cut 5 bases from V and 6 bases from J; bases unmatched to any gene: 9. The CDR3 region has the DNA TGTGCCAGTAGTGAGCAGGGACAGTGGGCCGGGGAGCTGTTTTTT. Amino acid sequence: CASSEQGQWAGELFF.

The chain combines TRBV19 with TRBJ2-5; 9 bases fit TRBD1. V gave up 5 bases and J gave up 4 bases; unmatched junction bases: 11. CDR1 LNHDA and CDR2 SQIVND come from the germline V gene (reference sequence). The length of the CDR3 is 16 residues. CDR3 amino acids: CASSSWTGAKGETQYF. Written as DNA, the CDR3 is TGTGCCAGTAGTTCCTGGACAGGGGCTAAGGGAGAGACCCAGTACTTC. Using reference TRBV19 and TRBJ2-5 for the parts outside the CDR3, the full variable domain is DGGITQSPKYLFRKEGQNVTLSCEQNLNHDAMYWYRQDPGQGLRLIYYSQIVNDFQKGDIAEGYSVSREKKESFPLTVTSAQKNPTAFYLCASSSWTGAKGETQYFGPGTRLLVL.

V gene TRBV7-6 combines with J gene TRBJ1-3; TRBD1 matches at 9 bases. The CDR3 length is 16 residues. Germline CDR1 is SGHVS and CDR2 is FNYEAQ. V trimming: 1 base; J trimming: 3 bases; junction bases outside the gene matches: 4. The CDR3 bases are TGTGCCAGCAGCTTAGACAGGGGGCGCGTTGGAAACACCATATATTTT. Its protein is CASSLDRGRVGNTIYF.

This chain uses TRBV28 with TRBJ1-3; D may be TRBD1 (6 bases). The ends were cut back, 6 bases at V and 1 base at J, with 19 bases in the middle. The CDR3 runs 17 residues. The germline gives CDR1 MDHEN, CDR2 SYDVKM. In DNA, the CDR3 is TGTGCCAGCAGAGGTTGGGACAAGGGAACGTCTGGAAACACCATATATTTT. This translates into CASRGWDKGTSGNTIYF. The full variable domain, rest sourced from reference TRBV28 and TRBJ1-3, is DVKVTQSSRYLVKRTGEKVFLECVQDMDHENMFWYRQDPGLGLRLIYFSYDVKMKEKGDIPEGYSVSREKKERFSLILESASTNQTSMYLCASRGWDKGTSGNTIYFGEGSWLTVV.

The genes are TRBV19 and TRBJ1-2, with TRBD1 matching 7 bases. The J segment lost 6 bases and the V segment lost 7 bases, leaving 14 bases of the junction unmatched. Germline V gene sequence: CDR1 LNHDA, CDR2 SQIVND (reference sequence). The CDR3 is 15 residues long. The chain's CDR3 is CASILNRDRPDGYTF. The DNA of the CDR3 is TGTGCCAGTATTCTTAACCGGGACAGACCGGATGGCTACACCTTC.

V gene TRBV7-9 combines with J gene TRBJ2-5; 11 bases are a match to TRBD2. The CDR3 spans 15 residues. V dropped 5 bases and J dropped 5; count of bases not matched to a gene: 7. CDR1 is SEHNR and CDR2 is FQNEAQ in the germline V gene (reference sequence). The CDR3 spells CASSPEVAGGETQYF. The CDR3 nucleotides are TGTGCCAGCAGCCCGGAGGTAGCGGGAGGGGAGACCCAGTACTTC.

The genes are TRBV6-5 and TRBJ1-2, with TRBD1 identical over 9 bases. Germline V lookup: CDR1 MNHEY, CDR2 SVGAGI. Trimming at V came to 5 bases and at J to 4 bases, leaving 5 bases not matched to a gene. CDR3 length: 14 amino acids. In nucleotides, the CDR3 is TGTGCCAGCAGTAAAAAGACAGGGGGCTATGGCTACACCTTC. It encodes CASSKKTGGYGYTF.

The chain's CDR3 is CASSATGLYGYTF. DNA for the CDR3: TGTGCCAGCAGTGCCACAGGTCTCTATGGCTACACCTTC. This chain joins TRBV2 and TRBJ1-2, with D perhaps TRBD1 (5 bases). V lost 4 bases and J 4 bases, leaving 10 bases between the germline ends. CDR3 size: 13 residues. Germline V gene lookup returns CDR1 SNHLY and CDR2 FYNNEI.

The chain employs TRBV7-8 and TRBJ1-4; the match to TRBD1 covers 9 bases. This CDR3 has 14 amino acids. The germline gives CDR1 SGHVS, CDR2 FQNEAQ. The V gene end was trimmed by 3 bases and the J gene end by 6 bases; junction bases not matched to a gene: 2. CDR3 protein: CASSFGTGYEKLFF. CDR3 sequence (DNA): TGTGCCAGCAGCTTTGGGACAGGGTATGAAAAACTGTTTTTT.

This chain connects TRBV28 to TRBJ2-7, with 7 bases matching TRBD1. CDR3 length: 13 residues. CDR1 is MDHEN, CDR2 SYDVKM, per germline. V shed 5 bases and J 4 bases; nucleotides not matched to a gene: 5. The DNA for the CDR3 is TGTGCCAGCAGTCGACAGGGAGAATACGAGCAGTACTTC. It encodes CASSRQGEYEQYF. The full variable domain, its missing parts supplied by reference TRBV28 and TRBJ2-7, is DVKVTQSSRYLVKRTGEKVFLECVQDMDHENMFWYRQDPGLGLRLIYFSYDVKMKEKGDIPEGYSVSREKKERFSLILESASTNQTSMYLCASSRQGEYEQYFGPGTRLTVT.

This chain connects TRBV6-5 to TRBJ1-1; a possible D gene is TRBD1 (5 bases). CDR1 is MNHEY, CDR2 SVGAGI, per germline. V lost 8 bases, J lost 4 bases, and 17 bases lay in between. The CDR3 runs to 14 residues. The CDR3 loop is CASWGLQGSTEAFF. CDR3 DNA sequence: TGTGCCAGCTGGGGACTCCAGGGTTCCACTGAAGCTTTCTTT.